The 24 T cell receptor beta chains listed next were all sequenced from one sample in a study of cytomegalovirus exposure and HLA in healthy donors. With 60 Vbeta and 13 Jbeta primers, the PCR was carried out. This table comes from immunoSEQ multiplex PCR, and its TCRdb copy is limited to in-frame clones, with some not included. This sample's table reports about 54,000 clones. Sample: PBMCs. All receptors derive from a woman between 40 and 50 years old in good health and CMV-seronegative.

The CDR3 sequence: CASSIYPGADEQYF. In DNA form, the CDR3 reads TGTGCCAGTAGTATTTATCCGGGAGCCGACGAGCAGTACTTC. The chain carries TRBV19 and TRBJ2-7; the D gene is possibly TRBD2 (6 bases). Trimming took off 3 bases at V and 5 bases at J, with 14 bases between the two ends. Per the germline V gene, CDR1 is LNHDA and CDR2 is SQIVND (reference sequence). This CDR3 has 14 residues.

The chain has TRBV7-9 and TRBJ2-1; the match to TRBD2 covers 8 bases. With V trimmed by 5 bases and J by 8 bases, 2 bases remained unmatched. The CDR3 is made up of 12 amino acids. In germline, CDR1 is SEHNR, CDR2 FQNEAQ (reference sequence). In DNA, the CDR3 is TGTGCCAGCAGCCCAGCGGGAGATGAGCAGTTCTTC. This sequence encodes CASSPAGDEQFF.

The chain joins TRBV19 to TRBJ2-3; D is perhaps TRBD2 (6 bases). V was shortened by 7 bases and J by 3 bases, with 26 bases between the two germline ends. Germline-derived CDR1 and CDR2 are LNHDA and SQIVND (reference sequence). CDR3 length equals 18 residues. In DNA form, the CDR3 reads TGTGCCAGTACGCCCCGCGGGTCTAGCGCCATCGGTACAGATACGCAGTATTTT. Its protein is CASTPRGSSAIGTDTQYF.

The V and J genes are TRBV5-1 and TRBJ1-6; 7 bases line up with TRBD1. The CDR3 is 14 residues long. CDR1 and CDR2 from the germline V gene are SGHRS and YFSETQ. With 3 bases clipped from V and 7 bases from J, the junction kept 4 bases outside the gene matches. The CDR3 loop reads CASSSTGHNSPLHF. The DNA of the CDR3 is TGCGCCAGCAGCTCGACAGGGCACAATTCACCCCTCCACTTT. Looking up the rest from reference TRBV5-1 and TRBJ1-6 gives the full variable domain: KAGVTQTPRYLIKTRGQQVTLSCSPISGHRSVSWYQQTPGQGLQFLFEYFSETQRNKGNFPGRFSGRQFSNSRSEMNVSTLELGDSALYLCASSSTGHNSPLHFGNGTRLTVT.

The CDR3 region is CASSGTFSGANVLTF. CDR3 in DNA: TGTGCCAGCAGCGGGACATTCTCTGGGGCCAACGTCCTGACTTTC. The chain carries TRBV11-2 and TRBJ2-6, with D possibly TRBD1 on 6 matching bases. Germline lookup yields CDR1 SGHAT and CDR2 FQNNGV. The length of the CDR3 is 15 residues. V was cut by 5 bases and J by 0 bases, with 8 bases left in between. Based on the CDR3 plus reference TRBV11-2 and TRBJ2-6, the full variable domain is EAGVAQSPRYKIIEKRQSVAFWCNPISGHATLYWYQQILGQGPKLLIQFQNNGVVDDSQLPKDRFSAERLKGVDSTLKIQPAKLEDSAVYLCASSGTFSGANVLTFGAGSRLTVL.

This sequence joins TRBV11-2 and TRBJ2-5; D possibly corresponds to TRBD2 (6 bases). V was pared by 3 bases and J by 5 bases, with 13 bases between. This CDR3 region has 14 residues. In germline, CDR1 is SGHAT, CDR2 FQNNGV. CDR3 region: CASSFATSVETQYF. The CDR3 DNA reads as TGTGCCAGCAGCTTCGCGACTAGTGTCGAGACCCAGTACTTC.

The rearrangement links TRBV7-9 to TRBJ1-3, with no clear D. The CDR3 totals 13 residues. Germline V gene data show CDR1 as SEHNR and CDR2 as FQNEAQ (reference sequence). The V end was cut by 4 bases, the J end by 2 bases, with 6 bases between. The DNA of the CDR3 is TGTGCCAGCAGCTCGAGTACTGGAAACACCATATATTTT. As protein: CASSSSTGNTIYF.

The CDR3 spells CASSIVRTGTDLTTQYF. In DNA, the CDR3 is TGTGCCAGTAGTATAGTTCGGACAGGGACAGATTTGACGACCCAGTACTTC. The rearrangement links TRBV19 to TRBJ2-5, with 8 bases that match TRBD1. Germline-derived CDR1 and CDR2 are LNHDA and SQIVND (reference sequence). The ends lost 1 base at V and 7 bases at J; junction bases unmatched: 14. The CDR3 totals 17 residues. The variable domain in full, with the rest retrieved from reference TRBV19 and TRBJ2-5, is DGGITQSPKYLFRKEGQNVTLSCEQNLNHDAMYWYRQDPGQGLRLIYYSQIVNDFQKGDIAEGYSVSREKKESFPLTVTSAQKNPTAFYLCASSIVRTGTDLTTQYFGPGTRLLVL.

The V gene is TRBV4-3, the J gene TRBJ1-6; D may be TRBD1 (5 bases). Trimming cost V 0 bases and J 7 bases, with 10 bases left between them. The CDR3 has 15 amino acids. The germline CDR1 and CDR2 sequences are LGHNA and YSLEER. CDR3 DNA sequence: TGCGCCAGCAGCCAAGAGTGGCGACAGAATTCACCCCTCCACTTT. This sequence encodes CASSQEWRQNSPLHF.

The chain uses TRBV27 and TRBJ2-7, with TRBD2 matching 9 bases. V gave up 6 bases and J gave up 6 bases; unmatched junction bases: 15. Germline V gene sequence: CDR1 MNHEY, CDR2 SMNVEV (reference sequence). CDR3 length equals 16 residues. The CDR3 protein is CASSSFWEAGGVEQYF. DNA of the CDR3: TGTGCCAGCAGCAGCTTCTGGGAAGCGGGGGGAGTCGAGCAGTACTTC.

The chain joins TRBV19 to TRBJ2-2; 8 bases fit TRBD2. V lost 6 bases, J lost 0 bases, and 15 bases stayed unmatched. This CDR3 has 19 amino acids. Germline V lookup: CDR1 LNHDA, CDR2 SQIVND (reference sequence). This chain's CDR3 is CASRRAGEGAGANTGELFF. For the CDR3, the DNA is TGTGCCAGTAGGAGGGCAGGGGAGGGAGCGGGAGCGAACACCGGGGAGCTGTTTTTT.

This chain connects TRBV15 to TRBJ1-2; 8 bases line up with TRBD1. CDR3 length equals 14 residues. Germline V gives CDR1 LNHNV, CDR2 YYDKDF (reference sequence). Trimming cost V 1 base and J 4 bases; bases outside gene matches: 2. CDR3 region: CATSRGGQAYGYTF. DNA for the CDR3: TGTGCCACCAGCAGAGGGGGACAGGCCTATGGCTACACCTTC. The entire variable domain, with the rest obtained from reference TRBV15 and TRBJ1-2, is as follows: DAMVIQNPRYQVTQFGKPVTLSCSQTLNHNVMYWYQQKSSQAPKLLFHYYDKDFNNEADTPDNFQSRRPNTSFCFLDIRSPGLGDTAMYLCATSRGGQAYGYTFGSGTRLTVV.

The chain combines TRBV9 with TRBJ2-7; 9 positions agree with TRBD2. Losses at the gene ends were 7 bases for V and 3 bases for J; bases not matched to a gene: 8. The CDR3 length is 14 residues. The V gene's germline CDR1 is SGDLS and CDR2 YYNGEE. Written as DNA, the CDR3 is TGTGCCAGCGGGCGGGGGACTAGCAGCTACGAGCAGTACTTC. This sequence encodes CASGRGTSSYEQYF.

The CDR3 region is CASSRDRGTYSSYNSPLHF. CDR3 nucleotides: TGTGCCAGCAGCCGGGACAGGGGTACCTATAGCTCCTATAATTCACCCCTCCACTTT. The V gene is TRBV27, the J gene TRBJ1-6, with 10 bases lining up with TRBD1. This CDR3 contains 19 residues. The V segment lost 6 bases and the J segment 0 bases; nucleotides outside the gene matches: 11. Germline values: CDR1 MNHEY, CDR2 SMNVEV (reference sequence).

CDR3 bases: TGTGCCAGCAGCCCAGGGATACAGGGACCCTACGAGCAGTACTTC. Its translation is CASSPGIQGPYEQYF. The genes are TRBV7-2 and TRBJ2-7; possibly TRBD1 for D (6 bases). The CDR3 covers 15 residues. Germline CDR1 is SGHTA and CDR2 is FQGNSA. V gave up 5 bases and J gave up 2 bases, with 16 bases separating them.

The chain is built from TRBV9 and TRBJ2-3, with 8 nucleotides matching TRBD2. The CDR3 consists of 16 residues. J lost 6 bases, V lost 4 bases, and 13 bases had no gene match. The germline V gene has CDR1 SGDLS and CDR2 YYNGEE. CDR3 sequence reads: CASSLRPLAGGDTQYF. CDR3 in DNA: TGTGCCAGCAGCCTTCGCCCTCTAGCGGGCGGGGATACGCAGTATTTT.

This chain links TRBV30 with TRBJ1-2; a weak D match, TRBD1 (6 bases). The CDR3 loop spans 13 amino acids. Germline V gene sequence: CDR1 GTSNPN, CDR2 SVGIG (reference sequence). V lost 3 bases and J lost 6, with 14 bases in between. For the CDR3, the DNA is TGTGCCTGGAGATTCAGGGGTTTGGATGGCTACACCTTC. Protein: CAWRFRGLDGYTF.

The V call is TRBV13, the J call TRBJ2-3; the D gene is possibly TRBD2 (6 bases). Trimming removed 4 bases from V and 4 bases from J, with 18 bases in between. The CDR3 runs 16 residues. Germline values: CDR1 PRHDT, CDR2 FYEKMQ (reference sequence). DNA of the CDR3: TGTGCCAGCAGCTCAAAGACTAGGGAAGAGGCAGATACGCAGTATTTT. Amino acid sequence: CASSSKTREEADTQYF.

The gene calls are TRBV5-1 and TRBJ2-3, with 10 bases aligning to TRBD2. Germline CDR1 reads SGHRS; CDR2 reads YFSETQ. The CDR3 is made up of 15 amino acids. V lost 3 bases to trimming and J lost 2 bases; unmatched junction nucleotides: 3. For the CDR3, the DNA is TGCGCCAGCAGCTCCGGACTAGCGGACACAGATACGCAGTATTTT. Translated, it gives CASSSGLADTDTQYF.

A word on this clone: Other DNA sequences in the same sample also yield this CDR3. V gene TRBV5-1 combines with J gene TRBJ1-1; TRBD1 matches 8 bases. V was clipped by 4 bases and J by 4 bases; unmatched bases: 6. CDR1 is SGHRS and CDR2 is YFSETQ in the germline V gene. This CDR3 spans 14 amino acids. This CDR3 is CASSPDRVGTEAFF. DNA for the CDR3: TGCGCCAGCAGCCCGGACAGGGTCGGCACTGAAGCTTTCTTT. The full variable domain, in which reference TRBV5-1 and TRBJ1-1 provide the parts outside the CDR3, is KAGVTQTPRYLIKTRGQQVTLSCSPISGHRSVSWYQQTPGQGLQFLFEYFSETQRNKGNFPGRFSGRQFSNSRSEMNVSTLELGDSALYLCASSPDRVGTEAFFGQGTRLTVV.

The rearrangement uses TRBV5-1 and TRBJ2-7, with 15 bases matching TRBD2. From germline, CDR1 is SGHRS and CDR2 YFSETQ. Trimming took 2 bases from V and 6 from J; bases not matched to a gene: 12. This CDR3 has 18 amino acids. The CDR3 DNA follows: TGCGCCAGCAGCTTACGGACTAGCGGGGGGGCCGGTAAGCCCGAGCAGTACTTC. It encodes CASSLRTSGGAGKPEQYF.

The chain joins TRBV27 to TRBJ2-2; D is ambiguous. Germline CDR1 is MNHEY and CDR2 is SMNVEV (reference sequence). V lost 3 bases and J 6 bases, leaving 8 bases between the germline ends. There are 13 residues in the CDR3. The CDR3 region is CASSFFSAGELFF. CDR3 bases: TGTGCCAGCAGTTTTTTTTCGGCCGGGGAGCTGTTTTTT.

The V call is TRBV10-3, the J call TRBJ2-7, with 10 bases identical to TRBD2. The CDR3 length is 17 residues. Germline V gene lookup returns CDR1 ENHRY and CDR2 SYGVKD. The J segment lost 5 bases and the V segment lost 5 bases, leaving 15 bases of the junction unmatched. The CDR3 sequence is CAISPKQVAGGVNEQYF. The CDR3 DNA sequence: TGTGCCATCAGTCCAAAGCAAGTAGCGGGAGGAGTTAACGAGCAGTACTTC.

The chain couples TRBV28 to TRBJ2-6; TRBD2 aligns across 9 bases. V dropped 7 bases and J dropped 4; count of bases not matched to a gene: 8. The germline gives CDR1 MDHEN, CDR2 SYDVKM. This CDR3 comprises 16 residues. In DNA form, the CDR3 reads TGTGCCAGCATGGCGGGGGGGCAGGAGGGGGCCAACGTCCTGACTTTC. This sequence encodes CASMAGGQEGANVLTF.